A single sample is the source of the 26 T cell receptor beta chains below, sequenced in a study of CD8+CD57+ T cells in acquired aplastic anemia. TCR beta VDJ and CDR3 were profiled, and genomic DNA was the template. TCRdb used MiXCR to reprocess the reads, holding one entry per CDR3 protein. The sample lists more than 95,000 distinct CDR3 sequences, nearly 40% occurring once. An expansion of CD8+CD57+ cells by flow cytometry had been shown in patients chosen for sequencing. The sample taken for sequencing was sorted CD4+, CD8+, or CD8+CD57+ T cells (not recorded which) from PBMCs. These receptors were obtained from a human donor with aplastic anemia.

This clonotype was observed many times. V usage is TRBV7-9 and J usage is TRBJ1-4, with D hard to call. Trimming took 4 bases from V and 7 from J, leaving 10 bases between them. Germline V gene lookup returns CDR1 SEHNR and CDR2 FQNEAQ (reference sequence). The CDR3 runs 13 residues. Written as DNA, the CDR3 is TGTGCCAGCAGCTGGAATGAGAGTGAAAAACTGTTTTTT. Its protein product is CASSWNESEKLFF.

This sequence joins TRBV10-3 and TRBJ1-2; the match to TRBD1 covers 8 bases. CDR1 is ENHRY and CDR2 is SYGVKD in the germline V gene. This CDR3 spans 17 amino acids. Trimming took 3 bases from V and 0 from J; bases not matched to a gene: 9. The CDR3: CAISEPTGTGSNYGYTF. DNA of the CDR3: TGTGCCATCAGTGAACCTACCGGGACAGGCTCTAACTATGGCTACACCTTC.

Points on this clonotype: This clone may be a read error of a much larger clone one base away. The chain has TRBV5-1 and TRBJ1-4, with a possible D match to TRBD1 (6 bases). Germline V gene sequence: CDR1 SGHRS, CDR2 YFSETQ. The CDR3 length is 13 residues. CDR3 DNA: TGCGCCAGCAGCTTGACAGGGAGAGAAAGACTGTTTTTT. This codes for CASSLTGRERLFF.

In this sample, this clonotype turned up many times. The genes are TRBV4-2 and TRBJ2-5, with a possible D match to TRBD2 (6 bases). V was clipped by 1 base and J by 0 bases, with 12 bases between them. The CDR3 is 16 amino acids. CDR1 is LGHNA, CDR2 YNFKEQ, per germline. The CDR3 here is CASSQGDSLYQETQYF. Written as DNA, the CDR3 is TGTGCCAGCAGCCAAGGGGACTCTTTGTACCAAGAGACCCAGTACTTC.

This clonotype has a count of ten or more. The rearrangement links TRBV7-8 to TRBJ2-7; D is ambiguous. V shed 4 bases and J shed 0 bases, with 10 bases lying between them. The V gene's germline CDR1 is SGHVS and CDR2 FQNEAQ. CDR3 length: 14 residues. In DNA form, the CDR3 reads TGTGCCAGCAGCTCCAGGTGGGACTCCTACGAGCAGTACTTC. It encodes CASSSRWDSYEQYF.

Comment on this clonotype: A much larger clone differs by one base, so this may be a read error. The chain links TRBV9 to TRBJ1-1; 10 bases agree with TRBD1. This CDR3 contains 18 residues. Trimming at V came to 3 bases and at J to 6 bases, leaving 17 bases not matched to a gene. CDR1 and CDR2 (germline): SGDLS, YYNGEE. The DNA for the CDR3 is TGTGCCAGCAGCGAGAGATTAGACAGGGGGCGAAGGGGGTCTGAAGCTTTCTTT. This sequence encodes CASSERLDRGRRGSEAFF.

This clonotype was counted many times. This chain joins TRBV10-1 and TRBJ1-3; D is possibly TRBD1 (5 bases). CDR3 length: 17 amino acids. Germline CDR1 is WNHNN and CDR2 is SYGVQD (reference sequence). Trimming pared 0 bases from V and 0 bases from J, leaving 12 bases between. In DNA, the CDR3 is TGCGCCAGCAGTGAGTCGATTGGCAGGGACTCTGGAAACACCATATATTTT. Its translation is CASSESIGRDSGNTIYF.

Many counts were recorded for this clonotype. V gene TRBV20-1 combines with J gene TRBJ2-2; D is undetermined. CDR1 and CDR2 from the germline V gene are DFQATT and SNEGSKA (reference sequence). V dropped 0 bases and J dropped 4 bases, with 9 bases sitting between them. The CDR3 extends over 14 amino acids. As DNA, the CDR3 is TGCAGTGCTAGAGATTTACTTATCACCGGGGAGCTGTTTTTT. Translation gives CSARDLLITGELFF.

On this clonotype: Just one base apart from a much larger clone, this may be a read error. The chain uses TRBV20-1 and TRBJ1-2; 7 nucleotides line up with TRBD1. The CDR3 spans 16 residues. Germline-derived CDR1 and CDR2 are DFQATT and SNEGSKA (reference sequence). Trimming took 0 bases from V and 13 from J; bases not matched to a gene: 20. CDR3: CSARDRDGGGSSFCTF. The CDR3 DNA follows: TGCAGTGCTAGAGATAGAGACGGAGGGGGCAGCAGTTTCTGCACCTTC.

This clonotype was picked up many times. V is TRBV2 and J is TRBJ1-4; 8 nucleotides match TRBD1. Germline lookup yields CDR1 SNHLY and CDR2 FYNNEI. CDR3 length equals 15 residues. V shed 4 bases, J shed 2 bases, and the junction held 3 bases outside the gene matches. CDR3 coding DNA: TGTGCCAGCAGTGCTCGACAGGGGACTAATGAAAAACTGTTTTTT. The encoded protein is CASSARQGTNEKLFF.

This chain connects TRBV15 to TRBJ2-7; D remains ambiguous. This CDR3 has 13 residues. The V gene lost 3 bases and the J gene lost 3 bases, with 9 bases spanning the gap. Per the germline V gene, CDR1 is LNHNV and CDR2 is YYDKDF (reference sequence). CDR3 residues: CATSRRINYEQYF. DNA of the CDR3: TGTGCCACCAGCAGGAGGATAAACTACGAGCAGTACTTC.

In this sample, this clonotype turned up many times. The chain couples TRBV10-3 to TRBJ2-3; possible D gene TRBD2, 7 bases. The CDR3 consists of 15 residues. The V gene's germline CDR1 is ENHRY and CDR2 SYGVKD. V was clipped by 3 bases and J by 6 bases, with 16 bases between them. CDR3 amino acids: CAISDPGGGGDTQYF. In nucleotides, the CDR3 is TGTGCCATCAGTGACCCCGGGGGAGGGGGGGATACGCAGTATTTT.

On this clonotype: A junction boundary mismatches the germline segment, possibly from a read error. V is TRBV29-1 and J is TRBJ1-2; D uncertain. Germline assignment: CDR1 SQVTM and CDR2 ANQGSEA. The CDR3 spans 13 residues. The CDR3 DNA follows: TGCAGCGTTGAAGACCTCGGAGTAAGCGGCTACGCCTTC. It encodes CSVEDLGVSGYAF.

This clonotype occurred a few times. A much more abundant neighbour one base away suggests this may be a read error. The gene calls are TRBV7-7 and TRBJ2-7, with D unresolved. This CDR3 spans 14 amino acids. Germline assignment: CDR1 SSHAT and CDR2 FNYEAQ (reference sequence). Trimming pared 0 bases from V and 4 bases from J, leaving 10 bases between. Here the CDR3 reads CASSLANKDYEQYF. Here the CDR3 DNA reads TGTGCCAGCAGCTTAGCGAACAAGGATTACGAGCAGTACTTC.

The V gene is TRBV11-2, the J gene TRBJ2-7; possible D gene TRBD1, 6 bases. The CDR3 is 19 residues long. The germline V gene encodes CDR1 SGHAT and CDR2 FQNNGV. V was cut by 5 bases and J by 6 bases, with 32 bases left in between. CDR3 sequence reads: CASSPSRDKGFSLCCEQYF. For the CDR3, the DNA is TGTGCCAGCAGCCCGTCCCGGGACAAGGGGTTTTCACTCTGCTGCGAGCAGTACTTC.

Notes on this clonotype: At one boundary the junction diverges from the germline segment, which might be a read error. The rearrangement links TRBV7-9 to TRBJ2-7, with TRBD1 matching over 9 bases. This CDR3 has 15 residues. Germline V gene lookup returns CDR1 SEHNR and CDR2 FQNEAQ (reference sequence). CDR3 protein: CASSFGTGLSYERYF. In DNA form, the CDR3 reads TGTGCCAGCAGCTTCGGGACAGGGCTCTCCTACGAGCGGTACTTC. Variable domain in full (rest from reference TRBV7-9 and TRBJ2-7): DTGVSQNPRHKITKRGQNVTFRCDPISEHNRLYWYRQTLGQGPEFLTYFQNEAQLEKSRLLSDRFSAERPKGSFSTLEIQRTEQGDSAMYLCASSFGTGLSYERYFGPGTRLTVT.

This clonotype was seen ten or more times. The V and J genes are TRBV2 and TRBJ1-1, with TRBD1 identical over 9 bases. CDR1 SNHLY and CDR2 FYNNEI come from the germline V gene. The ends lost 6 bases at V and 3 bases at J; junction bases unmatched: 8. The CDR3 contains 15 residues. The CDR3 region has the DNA TGTGCCAGCAGGGATAGGACAGGGGCGTACACTGAAGCTTTCTTT. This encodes CASRDRTGAYTEAFF. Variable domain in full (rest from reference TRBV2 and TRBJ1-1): EPEVTQTPSHQVTQMGQEVILRCVPISNHLYFYWYRQILGQKVEFLVSFYNNEISEKSEIFDDQFSVERPDGSNFTLKIRSTKLEDSAMYFCASRDRTGAYTEAFFGQGTRLTVV.

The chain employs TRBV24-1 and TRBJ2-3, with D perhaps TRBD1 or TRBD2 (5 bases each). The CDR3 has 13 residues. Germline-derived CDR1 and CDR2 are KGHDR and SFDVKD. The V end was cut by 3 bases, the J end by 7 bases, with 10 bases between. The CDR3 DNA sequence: TGTGCCACCAGTGATATGGGGACGAATACGCAGTATTTT. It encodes CATSDMGTNTQYF.

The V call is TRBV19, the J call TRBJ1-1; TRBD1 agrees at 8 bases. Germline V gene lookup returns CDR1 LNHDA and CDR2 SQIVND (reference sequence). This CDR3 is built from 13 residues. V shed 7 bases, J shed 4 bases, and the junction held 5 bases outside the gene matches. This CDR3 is CASIGQGITEAFF. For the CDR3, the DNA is TGTGCCAGTATCGGACAGGGAATCACTGAAGCTTTCTTT.

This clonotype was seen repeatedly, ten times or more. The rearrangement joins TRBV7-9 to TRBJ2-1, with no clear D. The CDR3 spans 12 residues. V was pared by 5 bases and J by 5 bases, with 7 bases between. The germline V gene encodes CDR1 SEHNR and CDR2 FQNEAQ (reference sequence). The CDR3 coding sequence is TGTGCCAGCAGCGCCCTTAACAATGAGCAGTTCTTC. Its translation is CASSALNNEQFF.

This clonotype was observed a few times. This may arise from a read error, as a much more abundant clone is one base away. CDR3 loop: CAGSPSHSQSYGYTF. As DNA, the CDR3 is TGTGCCGGCAGCCCGTCGCACAGCCAATCCTATGGCTACACCTTC. The chain joins TRBV9 to TRBJ1-2, with no clear D. The CDR3 sequence is 15 residues long. The germline V gene encodes CDR1 SGDLS and CDR2 YYNGEE.

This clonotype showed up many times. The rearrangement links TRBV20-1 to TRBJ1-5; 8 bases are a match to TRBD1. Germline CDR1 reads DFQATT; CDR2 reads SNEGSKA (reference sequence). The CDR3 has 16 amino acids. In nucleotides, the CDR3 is TGCAGCGCCCCTTTTGGGGACAGGATTAGCAATCAGCCCCAGCATTTT. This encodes CSAPFGDRISNQPQHF.

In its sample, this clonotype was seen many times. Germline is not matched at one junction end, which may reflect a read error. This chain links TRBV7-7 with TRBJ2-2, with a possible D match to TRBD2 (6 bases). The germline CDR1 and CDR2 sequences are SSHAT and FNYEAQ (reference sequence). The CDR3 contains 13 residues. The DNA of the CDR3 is TGTGCTAGCAGCTTAGGAGGGGCCGGGGAGCTGTTTTTT. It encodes CASSLGGAGELFF.

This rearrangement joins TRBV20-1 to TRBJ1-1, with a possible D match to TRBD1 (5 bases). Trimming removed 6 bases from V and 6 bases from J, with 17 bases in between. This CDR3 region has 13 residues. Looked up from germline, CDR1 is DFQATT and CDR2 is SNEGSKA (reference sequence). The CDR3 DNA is TGCAGTGCCGGGGATCCAGGGATCGCTGAAGCTTTCTTT. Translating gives CSAGDPGIAEAFF.

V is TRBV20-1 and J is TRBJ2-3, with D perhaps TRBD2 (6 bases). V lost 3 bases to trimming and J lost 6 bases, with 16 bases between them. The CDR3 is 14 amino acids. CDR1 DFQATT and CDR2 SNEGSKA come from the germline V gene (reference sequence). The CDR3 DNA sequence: TGCAGTGCTAGTATCGGGGGACGCGCTGATACGCAGTATTTT. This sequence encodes CSASIGGRADTQYF.

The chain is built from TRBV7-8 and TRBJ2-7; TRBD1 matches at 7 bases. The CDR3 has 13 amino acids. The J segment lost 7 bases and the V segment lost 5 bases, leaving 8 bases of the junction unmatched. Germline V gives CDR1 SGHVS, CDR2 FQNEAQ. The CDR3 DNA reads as TGTGCCAGCAGCCCCCCGACAGGGAGAGAGCAGTACTTC. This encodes CASSPPTGREQYF.